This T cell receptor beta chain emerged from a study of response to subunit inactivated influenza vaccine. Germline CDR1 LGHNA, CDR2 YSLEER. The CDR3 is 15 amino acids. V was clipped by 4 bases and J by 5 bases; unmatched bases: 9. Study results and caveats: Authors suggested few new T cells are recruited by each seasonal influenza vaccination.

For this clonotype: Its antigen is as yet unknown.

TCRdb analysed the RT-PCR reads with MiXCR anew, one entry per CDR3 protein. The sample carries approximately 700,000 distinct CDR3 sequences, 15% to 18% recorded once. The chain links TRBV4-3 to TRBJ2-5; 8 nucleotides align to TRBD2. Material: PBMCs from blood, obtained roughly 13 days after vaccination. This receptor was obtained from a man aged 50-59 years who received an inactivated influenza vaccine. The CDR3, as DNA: TGCGCCAGCAGCCTCCAGCGGGAGTGGTCTGAGACCCAGTACTTC. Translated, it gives CASSLQREWSETQYF.